This entry features one T cell receptor beta chain sequence. What it binds is not known. The source of the sample is a study of Ad26.COV2.S vaccination and SARS-CoV-2 variants. As for the study in general: Doses of Ad26.COV2.S were injected into muscle once or twice, 56 days apart. Study conclusions and caveats: Using TCR breadth and depth analyses may have led to underestimated total T cell responses.

The length of the CDR3 is 14 residues. The germline gives CDR1 SGHTA, CDR2 FQGNSA. V lost 1 base and J 6 bases, leaving 11 bases between the germline ends. TCRdb's table, derived via immunoSEQ multiplex PCR, lists solely in-frame clones and lacks some. Found here are about 680,000 clones, 70% to 90% of them singletons; the top ten hold roughly 1.5%. Treatment defined: roughly 19 received Ad26.COV2.S at low or high dose, single or two shots; several received placebo; per-sample allocation not given. It was on day 63 after the first vaccine or placebo injection that samples were taken. The sequencing here drew on peripheral blood, taken in a trial of Ad26.COV2.S vaccine versus placebo. V usage is TRBV7-2 and J usage is TRBJ2-3, with D unresolved. This TCR was sampled from a person between 18 and 60 years old who received the Ad26.COV2.S COVID-19 vaccine or a placebo. This CDR3 reads CASSLGWSVDTQYF. In DNA form, the CDR3 reads TGTGCCAGCAGCTTAGGATGGTCGGTGGATACGCAGTATTTT.